The 23 T cell receptor beta chains presented below share a single source sample, sequenced in a study of T cell repertoires in cytomegalovirus infection. TCRdb analysed the reads with MiXCR anew, one entry per CDR3 protein. The sample holds hundreds of thousands of distinct CDR3 sequences; about 33% are singletons and the top ten take roughly 13%. Specimen: PBMCs. These receptors all come from a human donor in good health (CMV status not recorded). Some clones in this sample may be carry-over from other donors' samples.

V gene TRBV6-5 combines with J gene TRBJ1-1, with 7 nucleotides matching TRBD1. The V and J ends lost 0 bases and 1 base, in that order; junction bases with no gene match: 5. The CDR3 extends over 16 amino acids. The V gene's germline CDR1 is MNHEY and CDR2 SVGAGI. CDR3: CASSYSAGTANTEAFF. CDR3 sequence (DNA): TGTGCCAGCAGTTACTCGGCCGGGACAGCGAACACTGAAGCTTTCTTT.

This clonotype was picked up a small number of times. This CDR3 is CASSYAPDSPILEQFF. Written as DNA, the CDR3 is TGTGCCAGCAGTTATGCCCCGGACTCTCCTATTTTGGAGCAGTTCTTC. The V and J genes are TRBV28 and TRBJ2-1; the D gene is possibly TRBD2 (5 bases). Germline CDR1 and CDR2: MDHEN and SYDVKM. V was cut by 4 bases and J by 10 bases, with 23 bases left in between. This CDR3 spans 16 amino acids. Variable domain in full (rest from reference TRBV28 and TRBJ2-1): DVKVTQSSRYLVKRTGEKVFLECVQDMDHENMFWYRQDPGLGLRLIYFSYDVKMKEKGDIPEGYSVSREKKERFSLILESASTNQTSMYLCASSYAPDSPILEQFFGPGTRLTVL.

CDR3 residues: CSVTDSEESPLHF. CDR3 sequence (DNA): TGCAGCGTTACCGACAGCGAGGAGTCACCCCTCCACTTT. The rearrangement joins TRBV29-1 to TRBJ1-6; a possible D gene is TRBD1 (5 bases). Germline CDR1 SQVTM, CDR2 ANQGSEA. The CDR3 runs 13 residues. V lost 5 bases and J lost 10, with 15 bases in between.

This clonotype was found once. This chain joins TRBV20-1 and TRBJ1-2; D unresolved. The V end lost 4 bases, the J end lost 7 bases, and 10 bases lay between the germline ends. CDR3 length: 11 amino acids. Germline V gives CDR1 DFQATT, CDR2 SNEGSKA (reference sequence). This chain's CDR3 is CSAMEDSGYTF. The CDR3 nucleotides are TGCAGTGCTATGGAGGACTCTGGCTACACCTTC.

The chain is built from TRBV5-5 and TRBJ1-6; 9 bases are shared with TRBD1. The CDR3 has 17 residues. Trimming removed 0 bases from V and 7 bases from J; junction bases left unmatched: 8. Germline lookup yields CDR1 SGHKS and CDR2 YYEKEE (reference sequence). CDR3 residues: CASSLDPQGTGNSPLHF. The CDR3 coding sequence is TGTGCCAGCAGCTTGGACCCCCAGGGGACAGGGAATTCACCCCTCCACTTT.

The rearrangement joins TRBV7-2 to TRBJ2-7, with D unresolved. Per the germline V gene, CDR1 is SGHTA and CDR2 is FQGNSA. The V end lost 5 bases, the J end lost 3 bases, and 17 bases lay between the germline ends. The CDR3 extends over 15 amino acids. In DNA form, the CDR3 reads TGTGCCAGCAGCCGATACGGGCCTTCCTACTACGAGCAGTACTTC. Translating gives CASSRYGPSYYEQYF.

This chain links TRBV7-2 with TRBJ2-1; TRBD2 agrees at 7 bases. Germline loops: CDR1 SGHTA, CDR2 FQGNSA. The length of the CDR3 is 16 residues. J gave up 0 bases and V 4 bases, and 6 bases lay outside the gene matches. CDR3 loop: CASSSRLADSYNEQFF. The CDR3 DNA follows: TGTGCCAGCAGCTCCCGCCTAGCGGACTCCTACAATGAGCAGTTCTTC.

J is TRBJ2-3 and V is TRBV7-8; D call uncertain. The CDR3 runs 16 residues. V was clipped by 5 bases and J by 0 bases, with 15 bases between them. The germline V gene encodes CDR1 SGHVS and CDR2 FQNEAQ. CDR3 protein: CASSTPTAGSTDTQYF. The CDR3 nucleotides are TGTGCCAGCAGCACACCCACGGCAGGTAGCACAGATACGCAGTATTTT.

The sample holds a few counts of this clonotype. This sequence joins TRBV7-9 and TRBJ2-3, with D perhaps matching TRBD1 or TRBD2 (5 bases each). CDR1 is SEHNR, CDR2 FQNEAQ, per germline (reference sequence). The CDR3 length is 15 residues. The ends were cut back, 5 bases at V and 5 bases at J, with 17 bases in the middle. CDR3 DNA: TGTGCCAGCAGCGCGAGAGGGGTAGGAAGAGATACGCAGTATTTT. Translating gives CASSARGVGRDTQYF.

This clonotype has at least ten counts. This sequence joins TRBV6-5 and TRBJ1-1, with a possible D match to TRBD1 (5 bases). Germline V CDR1 and CDR2: MNHEY, SVGAGI. Trimming removed 6 bases from V and 0 bases from J, with 11 bases in between. The CDR3 sequence is 14 residues long. CDR3 nucleotide sequence: TGTGCCAGCAGGGGGGTGGGTCTGAACACTGAAGCTTTCTTT. This codes for CASRGVGLNTEAFF.

As concerns this clonotype: The junction does not match germline at one end; this may be a read error. V usage is TRBV20-1 and J usage is TRBJ2-7, with 7 bases fitting TRBD2. Germline CDR1 and CDR2: DFQATT and SNEGSKA (reference sequence). CDR3 size: 14 residues. This CDR3 is CSSSVVGGHYEQYF. CDR3 bases: TGCAGTTCTAGTGTCGTGGGAGGGCATTACGAGCAGTACTTC.

This clonotype has ten or more counts. The genes are TRBV7-9 and TRBJ1-2, with D tentatively TRBD1 (5 bases). The CDR3 runs 14 residues. Trimming took off 8 bases at V and 4 bases at J, with 17 bases between the two ends. CDR1 and CDR2 (germline): SEHNR, FQNEAQ (reference sequence). The CDR3 loop reads CASSGTVMGYGYTF. DNA for the CDR3: TGTGCCAGCTCCGGGACGGTGATGGGCTATGGCTACACCTTC.

The table lists this clonotype with a few counts. CDR3 protein: CASSEKGRPGELFF. CDR3 nucleotides: TGTGCCAGCAGTGAAAAAGGTCGTCCCGGGGAGCTGTTTTTT. The chain employs TRBV6-1 and TRBJ2-2, with no clear D. This CDR3 spans 14 amino acids. CDR1 MNHNS and CDR2 SASEGT come from the germline V gene. V dropped 2 bases and J dropped 6 bases, with 10 bases sitting between them.

The table lists this clonotype with many counts. The V and J genes are TRBV7-6 and TRBJ2-7; a weak D match, TRBD2 (6 bases). The CDR3 loop spans 15 amino acids. The germline gives CDR1 SGHVS, CDR2 FNYEAQ. V lost 1 base and J 3 bases, leaving 13 bases between the germline ends. The CDR3 DNA is TGTGCCAGCAGCTTAGGATTAAACGGGGGCTACGAGCAGTACTTC. This sequence encodes CASSLGLNGGYEQYF.

To note about this clonotype: A junction end diverges from the germline sequence, so it may reflect a read error. This sequence joins TRBV12-3 or TRBV12-4 and TRBJ1-5; D gene unclear. The CDR3 runs to 13 residues. CDR3 sequence: CSSSQNSNQPQHF. The CDR3 DNA follows: TGTTCCAGCAGTCAGAATAGCAATCAGCCCCAGCATTTT.

This clonotype showed up many times. The chain employs TRBV7-2 and TRBJ1-3; D gene ambiguous. Germline loops: CDR1 SGHTA, CDR2 FQGNSA. There are 15 residues in the CDR3. Trimming shortened V by 3 bases and J by 4 bases, and 13 bases separated the two germline ends. The CDR3 nucleotides read TGTGCCAGCAGCTTTTCACACGGAGGGGGAAACACCATATATTTT. This encodes CASSFSHGGGNTIYF.

In the case of this clonotype: One end of the junction fails to match germline, which may point to a read error. The CDR3 nucleotides read TGTGCCAGCAGTTTAACAGCGGTTACCTACAATGATCAGTTCTTC. This gives the protein CASSLTAVTYNDQFF. The gene calls are TRBV28 and TRBJ2-1, with D tentatively TRBD2 (5 bases). CDR3 length equals 15 residues. Per the germline V gene, CDR1 is MDHEN and CDR2 is SYDVKM.

V usage is TRBV19 and J usage is TRBJ1-2; TRBD1 matches at 7 bases. The germline gives CDR1 LNHDA, CDR2 SQIVND (reference sequence). V lost 6 bases, J lost 3 bases, and 10 bases stayed unmatched. This CDR3 contains 15 residues. This chain's CDR3 is CASRQKLGQHYGYTF. For the CDR3, the DNA is TGTGCCAGTAGGCAGAAGTTGGGACAGCACTATGGCTACACCTTC.

The V call is TRBV5-6, the J call TRBJ1-1; weak D call: TRBD1 (6 bases). The CDR3 consists of 13 residues. Trimming stripped 4 bases from V and 4 bases from J, with 11 bases between. The germline gives CDR1 SGHDT, CDR2 YYEEEE. Here the CDR3 DNA reads TGTGCCAGCAGCAGCGGGGGCTCCACTGAAGCTTTCTTT. Its protein product is CASSSGGSTEAFF.

Ten or more counts support this clonotype. The chain carries TRBV4-1 and TRBJ1-6; no firm D call. V lost 1 base, J lost 9 bases, and 7 bases lay in between. There are 13 residues in the CDR3. Germline V lookup: CDR1 MGHRA, CDR2 YSYEKL. The CDR3 nucleotides read TGCGCCAGCAGCCAAGGAATGAGTTCACCCCTCCACTTT. Translation gives CASSQGMSSPLHF.

This clonotype occurred a few times. In nucleotides, the CDR3 is TGTGCCAGCAGCCCCACCATCGGGGAGCTGTTTTTT. The encoded protein is CASSPTIGELFF. The V and J genes are TRBV7-6 and TRBJ2-2; D is unclear. V lost 5 bases and J lost 7, with 8 bases in between. CDR1 is SGHVS and CDR2 is FNYEAQ in the germline V gene. The CDR3 extends over 12 amino acids.

V usage is TRBV18 and J usage is TRBJ2-3; 14 bases fit TRBD2. The CDR3 contains 16 residues. CDR1 is KGHSH and CDR2 is LQKENI in the germline V gene. With V trimmed by 6 bases and J by 6 bases, 8 bases remained unmatched. Written as DNA, the CDR3 is TGTGCCAGCTCCGCGACTAGCGGGGGGGCCGGGGATACGCAGTATTTT. As protein: CASSATSGGAGDTQYF.

This chain uses TRBV30 with TRBJ1-5, with 7 bases fitting TRBD1. The ends lost 0 bases at V and 7 bases at J; junction bases unmatched: 6. CDR1 and CDR2 (germline): GTSNPN, SVGIG (reference sequence). CDR3 length: 14 residues. CDR3 protein: CAWSVGTRGQPQHF. Written as DNA, the CDR3 is TGTGCCTGGAGTGTGGGGACCAGGGGGCAGCCCCAGCATTTT.